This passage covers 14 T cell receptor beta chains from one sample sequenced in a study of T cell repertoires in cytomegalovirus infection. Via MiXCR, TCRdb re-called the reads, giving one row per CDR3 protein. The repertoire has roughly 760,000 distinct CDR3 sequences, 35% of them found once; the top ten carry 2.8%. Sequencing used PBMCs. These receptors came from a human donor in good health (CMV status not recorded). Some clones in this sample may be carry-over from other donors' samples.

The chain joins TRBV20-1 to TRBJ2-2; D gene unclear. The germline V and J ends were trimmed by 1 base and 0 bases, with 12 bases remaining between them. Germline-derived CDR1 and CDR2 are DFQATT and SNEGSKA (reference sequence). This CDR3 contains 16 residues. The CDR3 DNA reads TGCAGTGCTAGAGGTTTGGGCGGCGCGAACACCGGGGAGCTGTTTTTT. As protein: CSARGLGGANTGELFF.

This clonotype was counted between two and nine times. The CDR3 reads CSAPPAGGFAETQYF. CDR3 in DNA: TGCAGTGCTCCCCCGGCAGGGGGCTTTGCAGAGACCCAGTACTTC. V gene TRBV20-1 combines with J gene TRBJ2-5; 8 bases are shared with TRBD1. In germline, CDR1 is DFQATT, CDR2 SNEGSKA (reference sequence). J gave up 4 bases and V 5 bases, and 12 bases lay outside the gene matches. CDR3 length equals 15 residues.

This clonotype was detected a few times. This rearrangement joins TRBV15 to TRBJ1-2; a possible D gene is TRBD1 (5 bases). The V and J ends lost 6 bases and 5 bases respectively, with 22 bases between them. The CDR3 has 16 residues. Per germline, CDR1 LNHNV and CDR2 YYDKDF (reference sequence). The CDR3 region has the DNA TGTGCCACCAGAGAGAGGGCGGGAGGGACCCTATATGGCTACACCTTC. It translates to CATRERAGGTLYGYTF.

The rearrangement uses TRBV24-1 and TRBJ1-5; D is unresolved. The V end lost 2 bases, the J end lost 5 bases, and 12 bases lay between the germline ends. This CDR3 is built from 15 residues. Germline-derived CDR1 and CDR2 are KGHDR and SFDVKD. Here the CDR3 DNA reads TGTGCCACCAGTGATTCTCGGGAAAGGTATCAGCCCCAGCATTTT. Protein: CATSDSRERYQPQHF.

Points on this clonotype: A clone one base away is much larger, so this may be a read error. CDR3 protein: CASSLQGYINQPQHF. The CDR3, as DNA: TGTGCCAGCAGCCTCCAGGGTTATATCAATCAGCCCCAGCATTTT. This chain connects TRBV7-2 to TRBJ1-5; D perhaps matches TRBD1 (5 bases). Deletions cut 5 bases from V and 3 bases from J, with 14 bases between. The length of the CDR3 is 15 residues. Germline CDR1 and CDR2: SGHTA and FQGNSA.

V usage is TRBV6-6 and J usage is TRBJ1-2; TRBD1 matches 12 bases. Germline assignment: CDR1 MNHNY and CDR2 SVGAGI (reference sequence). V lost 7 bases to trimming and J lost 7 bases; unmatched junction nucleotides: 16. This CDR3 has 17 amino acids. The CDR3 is CASTIRDRGREIRGYTF. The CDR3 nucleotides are TGTGCCAGCACCATCCGGGACAGGGGGCGCGAGATCCGTGGCTACACCTTC.

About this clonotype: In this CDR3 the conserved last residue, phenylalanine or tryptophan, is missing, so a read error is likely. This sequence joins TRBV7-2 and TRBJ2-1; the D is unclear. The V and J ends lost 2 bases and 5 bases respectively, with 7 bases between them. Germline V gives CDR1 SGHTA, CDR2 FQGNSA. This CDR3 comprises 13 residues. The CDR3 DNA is TGTGCCAGCAGCTTAATAAGAGACAATGAGCAGTTCTTA. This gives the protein CASSLIRDNEQFL.

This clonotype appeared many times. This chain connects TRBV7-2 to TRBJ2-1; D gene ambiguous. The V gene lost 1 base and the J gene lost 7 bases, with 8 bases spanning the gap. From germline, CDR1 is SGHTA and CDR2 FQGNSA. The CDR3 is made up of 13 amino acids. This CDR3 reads CASSLGWLNEQFF. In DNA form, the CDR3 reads TGTGCCAGCAGCTTAGGGTGGCTAAATGAGCAGTTCTTC.

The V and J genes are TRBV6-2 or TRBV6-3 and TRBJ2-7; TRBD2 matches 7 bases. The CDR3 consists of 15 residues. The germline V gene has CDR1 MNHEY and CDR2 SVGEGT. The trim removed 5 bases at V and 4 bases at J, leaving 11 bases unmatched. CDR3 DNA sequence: TGTGCCAGCAGTGTCTCTTCTAGCGGAAGATACGAGCAGTACTTC. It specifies CASSVSSSGRYEQYF.

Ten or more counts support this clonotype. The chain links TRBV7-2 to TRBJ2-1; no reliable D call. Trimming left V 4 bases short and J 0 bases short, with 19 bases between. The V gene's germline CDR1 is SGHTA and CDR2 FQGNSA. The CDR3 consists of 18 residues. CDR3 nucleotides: TGTGCCAGCAGCTCGGTTGGCAATATCGGGTACTCCTACAATGAGCAGTTCTTC. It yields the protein CASSSVGNIGYSYNEQFF.

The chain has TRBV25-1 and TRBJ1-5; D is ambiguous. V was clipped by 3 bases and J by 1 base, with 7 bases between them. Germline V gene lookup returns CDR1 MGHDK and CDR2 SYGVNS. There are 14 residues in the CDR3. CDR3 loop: CASSEEKSNQPQHF. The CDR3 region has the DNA TGTGCCAGCAGTGAGGAGAAAAGCAATCAGCCCCAGCATTTT.

The CDR3 DNA follows: TGCAGTGCTAGAGTGGGGCAGCCCCAGCATTTT. Amino acid sequence: CSARVGQPQHF. The chain recombines TRBV20-1 with TRBJ1-5, with unresolved D. CDR3 length equals 11 residues. The V gene's germline CDR1 is DFQATT and CDR2 SNEGSKA (reference sequence). V was trimmed by 1 base and J by 7 bases, leaving 5 bases between them.

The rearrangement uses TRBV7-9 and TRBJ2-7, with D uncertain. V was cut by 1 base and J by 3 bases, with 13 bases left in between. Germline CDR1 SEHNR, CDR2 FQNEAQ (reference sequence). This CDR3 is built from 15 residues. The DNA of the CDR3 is TGTGCCAGCAGCTTAGAAGAGCAGGCCGTCTACGAGCAGTACTTC. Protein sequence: CASSLEEQAVYEQYF.

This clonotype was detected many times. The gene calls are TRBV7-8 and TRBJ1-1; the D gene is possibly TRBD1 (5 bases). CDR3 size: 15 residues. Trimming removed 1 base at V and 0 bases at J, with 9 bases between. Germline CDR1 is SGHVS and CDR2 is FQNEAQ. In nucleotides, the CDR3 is TGTGCCAGCAGCTTAGGATCGGGGGTGAACACTGAAGCTTTCTTT. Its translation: CASSLGSGVNTEAFF.